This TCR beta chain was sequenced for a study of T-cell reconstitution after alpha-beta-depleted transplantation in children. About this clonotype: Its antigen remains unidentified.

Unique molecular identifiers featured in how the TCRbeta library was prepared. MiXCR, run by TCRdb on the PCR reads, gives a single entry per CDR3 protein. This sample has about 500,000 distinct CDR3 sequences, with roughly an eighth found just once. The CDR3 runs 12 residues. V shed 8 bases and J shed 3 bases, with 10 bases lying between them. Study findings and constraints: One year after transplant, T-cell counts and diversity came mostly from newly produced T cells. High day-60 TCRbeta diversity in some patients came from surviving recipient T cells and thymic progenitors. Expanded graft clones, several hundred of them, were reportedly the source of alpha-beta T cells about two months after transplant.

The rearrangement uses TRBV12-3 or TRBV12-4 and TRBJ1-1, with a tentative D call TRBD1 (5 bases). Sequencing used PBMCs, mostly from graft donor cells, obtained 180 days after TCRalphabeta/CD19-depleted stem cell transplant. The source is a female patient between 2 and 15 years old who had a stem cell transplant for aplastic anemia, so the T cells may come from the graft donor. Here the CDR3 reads CASGGDDTEAFF. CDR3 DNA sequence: TGTGCCAGCGGAGGGGATGACACTGAAGCTTTCTTT.